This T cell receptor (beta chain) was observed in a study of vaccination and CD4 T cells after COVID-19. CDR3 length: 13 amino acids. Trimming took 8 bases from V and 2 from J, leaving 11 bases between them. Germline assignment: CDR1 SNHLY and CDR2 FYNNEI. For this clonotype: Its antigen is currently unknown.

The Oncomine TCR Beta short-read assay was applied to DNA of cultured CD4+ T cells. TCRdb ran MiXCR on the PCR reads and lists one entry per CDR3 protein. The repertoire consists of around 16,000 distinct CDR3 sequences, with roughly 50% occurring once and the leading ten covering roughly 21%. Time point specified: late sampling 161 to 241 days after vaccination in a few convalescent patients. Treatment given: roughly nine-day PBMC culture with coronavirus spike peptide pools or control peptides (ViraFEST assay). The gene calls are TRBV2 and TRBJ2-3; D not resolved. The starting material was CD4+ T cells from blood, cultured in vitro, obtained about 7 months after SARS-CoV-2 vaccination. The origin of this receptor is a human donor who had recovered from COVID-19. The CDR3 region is CASRFRNTDTQYF. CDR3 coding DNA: TGTGCCAGCCGGTTCCGAAACACAGATACGCAGTATTTT.